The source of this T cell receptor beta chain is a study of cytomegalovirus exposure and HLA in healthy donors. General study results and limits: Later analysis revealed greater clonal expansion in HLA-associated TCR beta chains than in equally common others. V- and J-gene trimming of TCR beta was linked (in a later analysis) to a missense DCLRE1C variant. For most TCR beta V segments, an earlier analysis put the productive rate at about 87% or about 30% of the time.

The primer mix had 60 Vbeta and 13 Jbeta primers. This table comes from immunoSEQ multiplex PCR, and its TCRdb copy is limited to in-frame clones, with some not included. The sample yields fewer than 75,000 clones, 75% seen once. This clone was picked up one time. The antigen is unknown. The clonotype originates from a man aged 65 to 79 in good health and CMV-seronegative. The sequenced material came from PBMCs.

CDR3 DNA: TGTGCCAGTAGTACAGGGGGGACCCCCCGCCACACAGATACGCAGTATTTT. It yields the protein CASSTGGTPRHTDTQYF. This chain links TRBV19 with TRBJ2-3; perhaps TRBD1 as D (7 bases). V gave up 4 bases and J gave up 2 bases, with 19 bases separating them. This CDR3 has 17 residues. The germline V gene encodes CDR1 LNHDA and CDR2 SQIVND (reference sequence).